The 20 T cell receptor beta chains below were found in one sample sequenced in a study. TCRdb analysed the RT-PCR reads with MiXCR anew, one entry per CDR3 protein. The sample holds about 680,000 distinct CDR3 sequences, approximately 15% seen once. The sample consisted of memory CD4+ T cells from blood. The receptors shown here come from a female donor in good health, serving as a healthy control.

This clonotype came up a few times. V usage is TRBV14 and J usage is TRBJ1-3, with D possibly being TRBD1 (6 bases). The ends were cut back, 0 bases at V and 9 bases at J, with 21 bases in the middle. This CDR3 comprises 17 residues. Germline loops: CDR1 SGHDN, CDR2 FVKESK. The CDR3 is CASSQEPGRGKIVTIYF. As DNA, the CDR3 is TGTGCCAGCAGCCAAGAGCCGGGCAGGGGAAAAATCGTCACCATATATTTT. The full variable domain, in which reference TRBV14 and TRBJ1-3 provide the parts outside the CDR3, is EAGVTQFPSHSVIEKGQTVTLRCDPISGHDNLYWYRRVMGKEIKFLLHFVKESKQDESGMPNNRFLAERTGGTYSTLKVQPAELEDSGVYFCASSQEPGRGKIVTIYFGEGSWLTVV.

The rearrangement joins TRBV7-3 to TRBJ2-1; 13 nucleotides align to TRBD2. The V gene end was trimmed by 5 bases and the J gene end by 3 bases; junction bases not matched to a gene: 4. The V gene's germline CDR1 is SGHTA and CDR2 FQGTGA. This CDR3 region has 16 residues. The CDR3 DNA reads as TGTGCCAGCAGCCCCCGGACTAGCGGGGGCTACAATGAGCAGTTCTTC. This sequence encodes CASSPRTSGGYNEQFF. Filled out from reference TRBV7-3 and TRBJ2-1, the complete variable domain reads GAGVSQTPSNKVTEKGKYVELRCDPISGHTALYWYRQSLGQGPEFLIYFQGTGAADDSGLPNDRFFAVRPEGSVSTLKIQRTERGDSAVYLCASSPRTSGGYNEQFFGPGTRLTVL.

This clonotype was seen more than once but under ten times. The CDR3 region is CASSRRFDPYNEQFF. As DNA, the CDR3 is TGCGCCAGCAGCCGTCGGTTCGACCCTTACAATGAGCAGTTCTTC. The V call is TRBV4-1, the J call TRBJ2-1; D not resolved. CDR3 length: 15 residues. V was trimmed by 4 bases and J by 4 bases, leaving 14 bases between them. The V gene's germline CDR1 is MGHRA and CDR2 YSYEKL.

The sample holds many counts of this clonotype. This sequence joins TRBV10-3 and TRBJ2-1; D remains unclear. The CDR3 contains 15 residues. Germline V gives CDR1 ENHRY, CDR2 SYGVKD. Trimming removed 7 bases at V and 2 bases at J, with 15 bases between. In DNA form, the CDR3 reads TGTGCCATCACCACGGCCGGGCCGACCTACAATGAGCAGTTCTTC. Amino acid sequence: CAITTAGPTYNEQFF.

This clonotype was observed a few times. For the CDR3, the DNA is TGTGCCAGTAGTAACCCCCCGGGACAGTATGGCTACACCTTC. It is translated as CASSNPPGQYGYTF. This chain links TRBV19 with TRBJ1-2; 7 bases fit TRBD1. The CDR3 is made up of 14 amino acids. Trimming at V came to 4 bases and at J to 5 bases, leaving 7 bases not matched to a gene. The V gene's germline CDR1 is LNHDA and CDR2 SQIVND (reference sequence).

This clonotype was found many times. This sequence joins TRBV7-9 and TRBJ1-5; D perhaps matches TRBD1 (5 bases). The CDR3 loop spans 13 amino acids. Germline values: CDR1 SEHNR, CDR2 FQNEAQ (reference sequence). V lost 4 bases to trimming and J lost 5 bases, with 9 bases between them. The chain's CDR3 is CASSSTGDQPQHF. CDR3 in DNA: TGTGCCAGCAGCTCTACAGGAGATCAGCCCCAGCATTTT.

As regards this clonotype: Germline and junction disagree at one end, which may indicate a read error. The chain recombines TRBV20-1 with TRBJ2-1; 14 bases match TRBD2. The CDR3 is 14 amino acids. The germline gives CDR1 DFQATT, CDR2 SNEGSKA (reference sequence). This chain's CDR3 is CSAGLAGGNNERFF. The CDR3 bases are TGCAGTGCAGGACTAGCGGGAGGCAACAATGAGCGGTTCTTC.

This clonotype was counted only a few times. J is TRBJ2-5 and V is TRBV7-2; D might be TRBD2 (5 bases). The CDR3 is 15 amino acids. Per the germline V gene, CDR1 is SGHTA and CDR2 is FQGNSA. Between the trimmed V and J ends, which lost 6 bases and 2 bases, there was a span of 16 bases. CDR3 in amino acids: CASRDRDLGQETQYF. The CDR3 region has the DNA TGTGCCAGCAGGGACCGGGATCTGGGGCAAGAGACCCAGTACTTC.

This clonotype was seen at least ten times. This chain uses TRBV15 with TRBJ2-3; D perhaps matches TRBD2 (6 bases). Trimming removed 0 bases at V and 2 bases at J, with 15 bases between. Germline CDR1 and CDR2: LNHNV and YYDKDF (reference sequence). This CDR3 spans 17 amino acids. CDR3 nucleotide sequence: TGTGCCACCAGCAGAGATCCTGTGGGAGGCTTCACAGATACGCAGTATTTT. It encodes CATSRDPVGGFTDTQYF. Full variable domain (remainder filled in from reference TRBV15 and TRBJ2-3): DAMVIQNPRYQVTQFGKPVTLSCSQTLNHNVMYWYQQKSSQAPKLLFHYYDKDFNNEADTPDNFQSRRPNTSFCFLDIRSPGLGDTAMYLCATSRDPVGGFTDTQYFGPGTRLTVL.

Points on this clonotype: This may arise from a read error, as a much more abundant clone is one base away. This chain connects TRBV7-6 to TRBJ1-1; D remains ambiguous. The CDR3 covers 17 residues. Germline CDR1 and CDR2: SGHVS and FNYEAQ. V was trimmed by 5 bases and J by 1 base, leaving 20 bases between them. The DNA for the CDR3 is TGTGCCAGCAGCCAATCGATGTCGGGCATCACGAACACTGAAGCTTTCTTT. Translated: CASSQSMSGITNTEAFF.

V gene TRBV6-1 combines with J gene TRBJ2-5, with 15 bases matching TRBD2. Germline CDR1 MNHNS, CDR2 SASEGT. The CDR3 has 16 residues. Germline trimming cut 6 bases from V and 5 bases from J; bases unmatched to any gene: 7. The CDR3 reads CASSRRTSGGVETQYF. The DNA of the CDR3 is TGTGCCAGCAGCCGACGGACTAGCGGGGGGGTCGAGACCCAGTACTTC.

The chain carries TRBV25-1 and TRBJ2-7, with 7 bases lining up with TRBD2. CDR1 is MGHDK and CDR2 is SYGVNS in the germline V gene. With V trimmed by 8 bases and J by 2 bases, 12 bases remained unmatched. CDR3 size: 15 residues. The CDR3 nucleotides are TGTGCCAGCCAAGTGCTGGGGGGGACTACCTACGAGCAGTACTTC. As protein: CASQVLGGTTYEQYF.

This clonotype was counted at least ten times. The DNA of the CDR3 is TGTGCCAGCAGCCCCTACACCGACAATGAGCAGTTCTTC. As protein: CASSPYTDNEQFF. V is TRBV7-3 and J is TRBJ2-1; D gene unclear. From germline, CDR1 is SGHTA and CDR2 FQGTGA. V was cut by 5 bases and J by 5 bases, with 10 bases left in between. The CDR3 runs 13 residues.

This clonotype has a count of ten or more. The CDR3 sequence is CSARSAGQGNQPQHF. CDR3 nucleotides: TGCAGTGCTAGATCTGCCGGACAGGGCAATCAGCCCCAGCATTTT. The chain links TRBV20-1 to TRBJ1-5, with TRBD1 matching over 7 bases. This CDR3 has 15 amino acids. Germline CDR1 reads DFQATT; CDR2 reads SNEGSKA (reference sequence). After removal of 2 bases from V and 2 bases from J, the junction contained 6 bases not matched to a gene.

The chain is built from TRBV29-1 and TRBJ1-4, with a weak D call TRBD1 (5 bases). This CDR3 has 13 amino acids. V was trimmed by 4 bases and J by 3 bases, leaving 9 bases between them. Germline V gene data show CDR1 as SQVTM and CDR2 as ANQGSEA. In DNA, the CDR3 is TGCAGCGTTGGCCGGGGACCTAATGAAAAACTGTTTTTT. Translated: CSVGRGPNEKLFF.

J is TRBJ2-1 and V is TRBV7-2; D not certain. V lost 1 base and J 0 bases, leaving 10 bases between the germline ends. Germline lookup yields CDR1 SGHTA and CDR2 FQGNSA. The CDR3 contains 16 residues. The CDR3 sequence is CASSLGASSSYNEQFF. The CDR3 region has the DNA TGTGCCAGCAGCTTAGGGGCTTCGAGCTCCTACAATGAGCAGTTCTTC.

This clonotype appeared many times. CDR3 DNA: TGTGCCAGCAGTTCCGGGACAGGGGGCGGCGAGCAGTACTTC. It codes for CASSSGTGGGEQYF. V is TRBV7-9 and J is TRBJ2-7, with 12 bases identical to TRBD1. CDR1 and CDR2 (germline): SEHNR, FQNEAQ (reference sequence). CDR3 length: 14 amino acids. Losses at the gene ends were 6 bases for V and 6 bases for J; bases not matched to a gene: 6.

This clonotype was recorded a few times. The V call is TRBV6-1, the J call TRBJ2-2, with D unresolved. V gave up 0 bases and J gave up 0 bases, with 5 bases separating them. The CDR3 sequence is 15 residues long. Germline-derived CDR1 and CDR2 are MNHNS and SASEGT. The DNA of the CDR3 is TGTGCCAGCAGTGAAGCGCGGACGAACACCGGGGAGCTGTTTTTT. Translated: CASSEARTNTGELFF.

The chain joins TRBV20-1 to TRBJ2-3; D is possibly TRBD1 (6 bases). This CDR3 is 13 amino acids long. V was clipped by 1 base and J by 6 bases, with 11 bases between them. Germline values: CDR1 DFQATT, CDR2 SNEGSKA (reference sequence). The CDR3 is CSARGQARDTQYF. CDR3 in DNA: TGCAGTGCTAGAGGACAGGCCAGGGATACGCAGTATTTT.

In nucleotides, the CDR3 is TGTGCCAGCAGCTTAGATTTCCAGGGAAGGACTGAAGCTTTCTTT. This codes for CASSLDFQGRTEAFF. The V and J genes are TRBV7-2 and TRBJ1-1; the D gene is possibly TRBD1 (5 bases). The CDR3 loop spans 15 amino acids. Germline V CDR1 and CDR2: SGHTA, FQGNSA. V was cut by 1 base and J by 5 bases, with 14 bases left in between.